This T cell receptor beta chain was captured in a study of cytomegalovirus exposure and HLA in healthy donors (dated by TCRdb to 2016 to 2017). Study-level background: According to a later analysis, the 100 to 150 validation repertoires were produced on the same platform as the roughly 720 repertoires of the first cohort. High-throughput TCR immunosequencing, statistical association of individual TCRs with disease status, and machine learning were combined to predict cytomegalovirus infection status. Along with the approximately 700-subject first cohort, a separate validation cohort of roughly 110 different subjects was used. The study was designed to test whether signatures of past pathogen exposure could be identified by cataloging public T cell receptors. The investigation overall reported the following: A later analysis had no HLA typing for the validation cohort, so co-occurrence there was scored across all 130 or so repertoires. Three of the identified cytomegalovirus-associated TCR beta chains were confirmed in vitro to be specific for cytomegalovirus antigens. In the study, approximately 150 TCR beta chains were listed as associated with cytomegalovirus. The classifier was reported to diagnose cytomegalovirus status with high specificity and sensitivity in both the original cohort and the validation cohort. Across donors, most TCR sequences were observed very rarely, whereas some public TCRs were present in many individuals. It was suggested by the authors that the approach could potentially be generalized to other disease states and immunological phenotypes. Subsequent analysis determined that TCRs grouped into clusters in the first cohort also showed a tendency toward co-occurrence across the 130 or so validation repertoires, and about 93% of cluster scores exceeded 0.

Compared with germline, V lacks 0 bases and J lacks 5 bases; bases without a gene match: 4. The germline V gene yields SGHRS for CDR1 and YFSETQ for CDR2. The CDR3 measures 15 amino acids from cysteine to phenylalanine. Only the CDR3 portion is preserved as DNA: 45 bases, with reading frame beginning at the first base. Remarks on this clone: Its antigen remains unidentified. The sample holds no much larger clone one base away, and base qualities are not on file.

Separate from the approximately 700-subject first cohort, the validation cohort of over 90 subjects was the group to which the donors belonged. The method behind the library was the immunoSEQ multiplex PCR assay. The study's processing was this. A statistical classification framework was built for diagnosing cytomegalovirus status from the catalog of TCR beta chain sequences. TCRdb carries this immuneACCESS record with in-frame sequences only. Its versions omit some clonotypes, under half of them owing to an unresolved V gene in the studies checked, with the rest unexplained. That table is the source of V, J and clone size, and D and trimming were worked out from the DNA. This sample lists more than 50,000 clones; over 75% were detected once. Roughly 2.3% of the sample is held by the ten biggest clonotypes.

The V gene is TRBV5-1 and the J gene is TRBJ2-1; 8 bases in between match TRBD2. This TCR was sampled from a woman aged 25 to 45 in good health and CMV-seronegative. The sample was PBMCs. The CDR3: CASSLGWREDNEQFF. The sequence in DNA is TGCGCCAGCAGCTTGGGGTGGCGGGAGGACAATGAGCAGTTCTTC. Extended through the reference TRBV5-1 and TRBJ2-1 proteins, this CDR3 yields the full variable domain: KAGVTQTPRYLIKTRGQQVTLSCSPISGHRSVSWYQQTPGQGLQFLFEYFSETQRNKGNFPGRFSGRQFSNSRSEMNVSTLELGDSALYLCASSLGWREDNEQFFGPGTRLTVL.